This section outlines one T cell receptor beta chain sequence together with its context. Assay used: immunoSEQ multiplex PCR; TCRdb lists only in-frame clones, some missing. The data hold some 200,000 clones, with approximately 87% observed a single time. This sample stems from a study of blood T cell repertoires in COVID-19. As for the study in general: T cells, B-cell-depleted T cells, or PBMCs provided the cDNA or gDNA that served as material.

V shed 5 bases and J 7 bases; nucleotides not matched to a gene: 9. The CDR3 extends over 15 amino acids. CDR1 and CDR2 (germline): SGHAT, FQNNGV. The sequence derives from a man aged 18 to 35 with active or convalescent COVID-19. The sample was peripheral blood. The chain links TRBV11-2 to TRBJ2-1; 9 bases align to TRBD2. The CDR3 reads CASSTAGGPLNEQFF. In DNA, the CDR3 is TGTGCCAGCAGCACCGCGGGGGGGCCTTTAAATGAGCAGTTCTTC.